The rows below give T cell receptor beta chains drawn from one sample of a study of PD-1 blockade in mismatch repair-deficient tumors. Sequenced by immunoSEQ multiplex PCR; TCRdb stores in-frame clones only, minus some. The sample has about 120,000 clones, approximately 91% seen once. The material sequenced was peripheral blood, taken roughly 67 weeks after starting pembrolizumab. The source is an adult with mismatch repair-deficient cancer. Each CDR3 is given with its conserved first and last residue. The order of the fields is clone size, V gene, D gene, J gene, CDR3 DNA, CDR3 protein. A D gene is named only where the DNA matches it firmly. Clone size is stated in some rows and not others, as once, few, many or a class when expanded.

NA,TRBV19,NA,TRBJ2-7,TGTGCCAGTAGTATAAGGGACACCGATTACGAGCAGTACTTC,CASSIRDTDYEQYF
NA,TRBV30,NA,TRBJ2-7,TGTGCCTGGAACACAGTGGGCTACGAGCAGTACTTC,CAWNTVGYEQYF
NA,TRBV5-1,TRBD2,TRBJ2-3,TGCGCCAGCAGGCTCTATGCGGGAGCAGATACGCAGTATTTT,CASRLYAGADTQYF
once,TRBV11-2,TRBD1,TRBJ2-3,TGTGCCAGCAGCCCCCCGGGACAGGGTACAGATACGCAGTATTTT,CASSPPGQGTDTQYF
NA,TRBV19,TRBD1,TRBJ2-7,TGTGCCAGTAGTATCGACGGACAGGGCCTGACCTACGAGCAGTACTTC,CASSIDGQGLTYEQYF
NA,TRBV6-4,TRBD1,TRBJ2-7,TGTGCCAGCAGGGACCTAAAAAGGGACAGGGAACTAGTCGCCTACGAGCAGTACTTC,CASRDLKRDRELVAYEQYF
NA,TRBV7-7,TRBD1,TRBJ1-5,TGTGCTAGCAGCTTAGCGGGGAGGGACAGGGCGCAGCCCCAGCATTTT,CASSLAGRDRAQPQHF
few,TRBV19,TRBD1,TRBJ1-4,TGTGCCAGTAGTCGACCCGGGACAGGGTCTGAAAAACTGTTTTTT,CASSRPGTGSEKLFF
NA,TRBV19,TRBD1,TRBJ1-2,TGTGCCAGTAGCCCATCGGACAGGGTTTATGGCTACACCTTC,CASSPSDRVYGYTF
NA,TRBV9,NA,TRBJ2-4,TGTGCCAGCAGCGAAAAAACAGGGTACATTCAGTACTTC,CASSEKTGYIQYF
NA,TRBV27,TRBD1,TRBJ2-1,TGTGCCAGCAGTCAAAGACAGGGCTCCTACAATGAGCAGTTCTTC,CASSQRQGSYNEQFF
NA,TRBV11-3,TRBD1,TRBJ1-4,TGTGCCAGCAGTTCTTGGACAGGGGCGGGTGAAAAACTGTTTTTT,CASSSWTGAGEKLFF
NA,TRBV18,NA,TRBJ2-3,TGTGCCAGCTCACCCCGACGTTTTAGGGACCGGCGAGACACAGATACGCAGTATTTT,CASSPRRFRDRRDTDTQYF
NA,TRBV5-5,NA,TRBJ1-1,TGTGCCAGCAGCTTGAATCGTGGCACTGAAGCTTTCTTT,CASSLNRGTEAFF
NA,TRBV27,NA,TRBJ2-1,TGTGCCAGCAGTTTACCACCCCCGGGCAATGAGCAGTTCTTC,CASSLPPPGNEQFF
NA,TRBV29-1,NA,TRBJ1-5,TGCAGCGTTCGCTGGGAGAATCAGCCCCAGCATTTT,CSVRWENQPQHF
NA,TRBV6-6,NA,TRBJ2-3,TGTGCCAGCAGTTACTCGATCTTCGCGGATACGCAGTATTTT,CASSYSIFADTQYF
NA,TRBV7-2,TRBD1,TRBJ2-5,TGTGCCAGCAGTAAACGACAGGGTTTCGAGACCCAGTACTTC,CASSKRQGFETQYF
NA,TRBV5-4,NA,TRBJ2-3,TGTGCCAGCAGCGCGGGTTTCAGCACAGATACGCAGTATTTT,CASSAGFSTDTQYF
NA,TRBV2,NA,TRBJ2-1,TGTGCCAGCAGTGGGGGGGCACTTCCCCTAAGCTCCTACAATGAGCAGTTCTTC,CASSGGALPLSSYNEQFF
NA,TRBV5-8,TRBD2,TRBJ2-3,TGTGCCAGCAGCTTGGCAACTAGCGGGAGTTTCACAGATACGCAGTATTTT,CASSLATSGSFTDTQYF
NA,TRBV19,NA,TRBJ2-6,TGTGCCAGTCGCCAGGAGACCTCTGGGGCCAACGTCCTGACTTTC,CASRQETSGANVLTF
NA,TRBV25-1,TRBD1,TRBJ1-2,TGTGCCAGCAGTGTTGGACGGACAGGGGGCGAAATCTATGGCTACACCTTC,CASSVGRTGGEIYGYTF
NA,TRBV5-4,NA,TRBJ1-2,TGTGCCAGCAGCCTCCTTATTGGCCGCTATGGCTACACCTTC,CASSLLIGRYGYTF
NA,TRBV19,TRBD1,TRBJ2-7,TGTGCCAGTAGTATGAGGAGACAGGGTTTCTACGAGCAGTACTTC,CASSMRRQGFYEQYF
few,TRBV7-2,NA,TRBJ2-7,TGTGCCAGCAGCCCATCTCTGGGTAGCCCACAGCAGTACTTC,CASSPSLGSPQQYF
NA,TRBV19,TRBD1,TRBJ2-5,TGTGCCAGTAGTATAGAAGGCAGGGGGACGTACGGGGAGACCCAGTACTTC,CASSIEGRGTYGETQYF